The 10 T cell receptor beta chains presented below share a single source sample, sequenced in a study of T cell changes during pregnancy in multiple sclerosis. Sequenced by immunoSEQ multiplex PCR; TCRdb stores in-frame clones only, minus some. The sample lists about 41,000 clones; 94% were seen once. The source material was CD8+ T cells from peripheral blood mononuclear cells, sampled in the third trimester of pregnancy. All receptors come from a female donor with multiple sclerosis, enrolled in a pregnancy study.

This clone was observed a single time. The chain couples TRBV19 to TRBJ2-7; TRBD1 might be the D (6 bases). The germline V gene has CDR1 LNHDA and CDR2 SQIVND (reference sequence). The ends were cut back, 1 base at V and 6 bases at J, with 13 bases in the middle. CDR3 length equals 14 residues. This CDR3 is CASSIGDTTLEQYF. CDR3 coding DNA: TGTGCCAGTAGTATAGGGGACACTACCCTCGAGCAGTACTTC.

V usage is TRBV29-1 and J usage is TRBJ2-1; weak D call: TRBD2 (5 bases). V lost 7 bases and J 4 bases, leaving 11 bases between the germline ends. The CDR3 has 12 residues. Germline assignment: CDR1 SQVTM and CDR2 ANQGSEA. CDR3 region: CSGTRDYNEQFF. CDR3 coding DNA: TGCAGCGGAACTAGGGATTACAATGAGCAGTTCTTC.

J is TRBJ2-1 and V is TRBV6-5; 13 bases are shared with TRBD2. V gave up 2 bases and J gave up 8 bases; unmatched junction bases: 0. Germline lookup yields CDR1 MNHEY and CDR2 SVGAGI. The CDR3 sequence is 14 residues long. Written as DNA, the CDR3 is TGTGCCAGCAGTTACACTAGCGGGAGGGATGAGCAGTTCTTC. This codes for CASSYTSGRDEQFF.

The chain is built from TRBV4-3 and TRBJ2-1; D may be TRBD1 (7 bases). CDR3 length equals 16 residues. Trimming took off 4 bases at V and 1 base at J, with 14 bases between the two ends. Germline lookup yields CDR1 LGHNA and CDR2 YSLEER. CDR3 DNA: TGCGCCAGCAGCCCCTCCTCAGGGGGGTCCTACAATGAGCAGTTCTTC. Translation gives CASSPSSGGSYNEQFF.

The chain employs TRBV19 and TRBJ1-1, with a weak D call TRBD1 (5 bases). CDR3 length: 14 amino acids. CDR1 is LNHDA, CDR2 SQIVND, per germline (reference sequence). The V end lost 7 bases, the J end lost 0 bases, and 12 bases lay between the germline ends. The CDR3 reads CASIKGPMNTEAFF. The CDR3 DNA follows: TGTGCCAGTATAAAGGGGCCTATGAACACTGAAGCTTTCTTT.

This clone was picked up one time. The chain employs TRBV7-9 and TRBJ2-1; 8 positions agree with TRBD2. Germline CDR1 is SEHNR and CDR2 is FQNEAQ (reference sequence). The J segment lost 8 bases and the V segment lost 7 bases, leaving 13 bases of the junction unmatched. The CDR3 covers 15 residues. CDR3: CASTPPGLEGHEQFF. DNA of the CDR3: TGTGCCAGCACCCCGCCGGGACTAGAAGGACATGAGCAGTTCTTC.

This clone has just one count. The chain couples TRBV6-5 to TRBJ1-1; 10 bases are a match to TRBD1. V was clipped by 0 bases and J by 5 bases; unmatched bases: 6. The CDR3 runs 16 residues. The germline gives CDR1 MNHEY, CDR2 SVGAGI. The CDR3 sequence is CASSYSTGGWGTEAFF. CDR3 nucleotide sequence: TGTGCCAGCAGTTACTCGACAGGGGGCTGGGGTACTGAAGCTTTCTTT.

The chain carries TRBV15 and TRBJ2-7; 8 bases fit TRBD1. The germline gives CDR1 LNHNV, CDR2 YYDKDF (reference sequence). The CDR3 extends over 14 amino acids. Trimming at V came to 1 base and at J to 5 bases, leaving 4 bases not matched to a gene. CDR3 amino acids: CATSRGQGFNEQYF. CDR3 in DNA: TGTGCCACCAGCAGAGGACAGGGGTTCAACGAGCAGTACTTC.

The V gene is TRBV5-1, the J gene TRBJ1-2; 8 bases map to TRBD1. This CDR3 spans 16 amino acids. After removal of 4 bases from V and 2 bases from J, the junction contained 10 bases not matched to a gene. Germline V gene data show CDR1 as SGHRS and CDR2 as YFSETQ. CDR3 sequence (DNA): TGCGCCAGCAGCATAGGACGACAGGGGACAAACTATGGCTACACCTTC. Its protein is CASSIGRQGTNYGYTF.

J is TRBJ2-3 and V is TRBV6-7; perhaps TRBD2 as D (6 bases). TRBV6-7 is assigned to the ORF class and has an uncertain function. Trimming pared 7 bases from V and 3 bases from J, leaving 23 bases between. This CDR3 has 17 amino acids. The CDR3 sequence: CASIWRRGKFGTDTQYF. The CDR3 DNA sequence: TGTGCCAGCATTTGGAGGAGGGGAAAATTCGGGACAGATACGCAGTATTTT.